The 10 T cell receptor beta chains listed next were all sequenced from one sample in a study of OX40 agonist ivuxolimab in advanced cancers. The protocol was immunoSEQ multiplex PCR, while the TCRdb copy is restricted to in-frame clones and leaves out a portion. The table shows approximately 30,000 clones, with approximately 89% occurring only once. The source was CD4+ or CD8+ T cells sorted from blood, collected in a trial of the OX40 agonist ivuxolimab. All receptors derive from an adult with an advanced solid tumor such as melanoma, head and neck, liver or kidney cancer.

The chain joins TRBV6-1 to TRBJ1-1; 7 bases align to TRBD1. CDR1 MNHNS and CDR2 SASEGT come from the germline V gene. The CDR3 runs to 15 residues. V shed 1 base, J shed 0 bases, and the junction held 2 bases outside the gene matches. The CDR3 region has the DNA TGTGCCAGCAGTGAAGAGGGGACAGTGAACACTGAAGCTTTCTTT. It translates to CASSEEGTVNTEAFF.

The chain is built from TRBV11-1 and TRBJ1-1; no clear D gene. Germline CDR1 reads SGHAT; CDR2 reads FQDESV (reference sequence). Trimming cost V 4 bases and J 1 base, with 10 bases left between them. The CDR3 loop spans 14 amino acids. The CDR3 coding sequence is TGTGCCAGCAGCTACCCGCCCCAGAACACTGAAGCTTTCTTT. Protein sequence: CASSYPPQNTEAFF. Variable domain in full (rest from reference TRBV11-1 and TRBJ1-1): EAEVAQSPRYKITEKSQAVAFWCDPISGHATLYWYRQILGQGPELLVQFQDESVVDDSQLPKDRFSAERLKGVDSTLKIQPAELGDSAMYLCASSYPPQNTEAFFGQGTRLTVV.

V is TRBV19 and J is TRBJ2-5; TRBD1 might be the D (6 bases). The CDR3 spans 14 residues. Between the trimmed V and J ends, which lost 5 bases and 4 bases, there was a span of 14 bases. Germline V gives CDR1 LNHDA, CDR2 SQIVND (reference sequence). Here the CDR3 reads CASSLTGKRETQYF. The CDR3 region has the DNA TGTGCCAGTAGTCTCACAGGGAAAAGAGAGACCCAGTACTTC.

This CDR3 is CASSKTGTDSYEQYF. Written as DNA, the CDR3 is TGTGCCAGCAGTAAAACCGGGACTGACTCCTACGAGCAGTACTTC. The gene calls are TRBV6-1 and TRBJ2-7; the D gene is possibly TRBD2 (6 bases). Germline CDR1 and CDR2: MNHNS and SASEGT. V lost 5 bases to trimming and J lost 0 bases, with 14 bases between them. The CDR3 length is 15 residues.

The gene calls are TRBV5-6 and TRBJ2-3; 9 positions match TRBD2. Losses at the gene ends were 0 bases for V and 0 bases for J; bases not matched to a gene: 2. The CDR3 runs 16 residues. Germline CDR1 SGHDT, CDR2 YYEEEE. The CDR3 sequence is CASSLVTSGSTDTQYF. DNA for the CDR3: TGTGCCAGCAGCTTGGTCACTAGCGGGAGCACAGATACGCAGTATTTT. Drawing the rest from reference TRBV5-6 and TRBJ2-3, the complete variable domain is DAGVTQSPTHLIKTRGQQVTLRCSPKSGHDTVSWYQQALGQGPQFIFQYYEEEERQRGNFPDRFSGHQFPNYSSELNVNALLLGDSALYLCASSLVTSGSTDTQYFGPGTRLTVL.

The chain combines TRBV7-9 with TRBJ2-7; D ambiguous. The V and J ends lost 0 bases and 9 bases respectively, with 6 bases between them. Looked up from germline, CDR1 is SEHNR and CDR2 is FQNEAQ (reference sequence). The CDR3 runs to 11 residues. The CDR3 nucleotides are TGTGCCAGCAGCTTAGCGTTAGTGCAGTACTTC. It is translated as CASSLALVQYF.

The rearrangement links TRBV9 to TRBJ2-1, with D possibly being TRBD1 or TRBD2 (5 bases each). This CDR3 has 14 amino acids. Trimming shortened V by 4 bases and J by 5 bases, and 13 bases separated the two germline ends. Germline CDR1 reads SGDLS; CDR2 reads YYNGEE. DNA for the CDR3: TGTGCCAGCAGCACGGGGCTCATCGACAATGAGCAGTTCTTC. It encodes CASSTGLIDNEQFF. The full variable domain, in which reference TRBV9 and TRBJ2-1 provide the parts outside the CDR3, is DSGVTQTPKHLITATGQRVTLRCSPRSGDLSVYWYQQSLDQGLQFLIQYYNGEERAKGNILERFSAQQFPDLHSELNLSSLELGDSALYFCASSTGLIDNEQFFGPGTRLTVL.

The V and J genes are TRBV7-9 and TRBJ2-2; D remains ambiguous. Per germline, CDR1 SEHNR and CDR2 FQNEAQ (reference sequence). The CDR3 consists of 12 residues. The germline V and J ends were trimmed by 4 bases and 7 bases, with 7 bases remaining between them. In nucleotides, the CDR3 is TGTGCCAGCAGCTCCCTAGTCGGGGAGCTGTTTTTT. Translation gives CASSSLVGELFF. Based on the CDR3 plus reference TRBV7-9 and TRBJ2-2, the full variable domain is DTGVSQNPRHKITKRGQNVTFRCDPISEHNRLYWYRQTLGQGPEFLTYFQNEAQLEKSRLLSDRFSAERPKGSFSTLEIQRTEQGDSAMYLCASSSLVGELFFGEGSRLTVL.

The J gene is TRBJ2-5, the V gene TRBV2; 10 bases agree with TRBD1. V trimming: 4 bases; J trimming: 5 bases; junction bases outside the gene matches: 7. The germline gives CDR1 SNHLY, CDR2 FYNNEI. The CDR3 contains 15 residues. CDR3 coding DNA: TGTGCCAGCAGTGCGGGACAGGGGAATGCGGAGACCCAGTACTTC. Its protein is CASSAGQGNAETQYF.

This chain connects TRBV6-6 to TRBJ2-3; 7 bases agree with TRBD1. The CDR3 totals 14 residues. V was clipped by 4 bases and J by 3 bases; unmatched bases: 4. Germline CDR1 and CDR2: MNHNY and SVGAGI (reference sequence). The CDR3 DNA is TGTGCCAGCAGTTTCCCAGGGGGAACAGATACGCAGTATTTT. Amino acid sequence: CASSFPGGTDTQYF.